The following is a T cell receptor beta chain sequence with its context. The sample comes from a study of T cell changes during pregnancy in multiple sclerosis. Germline V CDR1 and CDR2: SGDLS, YYNGEE. The CDR3 covers 15 residues. V was pared by 3 bases and J by 9 bases, with 22 bases between. Data came from immunoSEQ multiplex PCR; TCRdb stores just in-frame clones and leaves some out. The sample lists 80,000 to 100,000 clones; 91% were seen once. The specimen comprised peripheral blood, sampled after pregnancy. V usage is TRBV9 and J usage is TRBJ2-7; weak D call: TRBD1 (8 bases). The sequence derives from a female donor in good health, enrolled as a control in a pregnancy study. DNA of the CDR3: TGTGCCAGCAGCGGCGGGGGCAGGGGGCCAGGAACGCAGTACTTC. Its translation is CASSGGGRGPGTQYF.